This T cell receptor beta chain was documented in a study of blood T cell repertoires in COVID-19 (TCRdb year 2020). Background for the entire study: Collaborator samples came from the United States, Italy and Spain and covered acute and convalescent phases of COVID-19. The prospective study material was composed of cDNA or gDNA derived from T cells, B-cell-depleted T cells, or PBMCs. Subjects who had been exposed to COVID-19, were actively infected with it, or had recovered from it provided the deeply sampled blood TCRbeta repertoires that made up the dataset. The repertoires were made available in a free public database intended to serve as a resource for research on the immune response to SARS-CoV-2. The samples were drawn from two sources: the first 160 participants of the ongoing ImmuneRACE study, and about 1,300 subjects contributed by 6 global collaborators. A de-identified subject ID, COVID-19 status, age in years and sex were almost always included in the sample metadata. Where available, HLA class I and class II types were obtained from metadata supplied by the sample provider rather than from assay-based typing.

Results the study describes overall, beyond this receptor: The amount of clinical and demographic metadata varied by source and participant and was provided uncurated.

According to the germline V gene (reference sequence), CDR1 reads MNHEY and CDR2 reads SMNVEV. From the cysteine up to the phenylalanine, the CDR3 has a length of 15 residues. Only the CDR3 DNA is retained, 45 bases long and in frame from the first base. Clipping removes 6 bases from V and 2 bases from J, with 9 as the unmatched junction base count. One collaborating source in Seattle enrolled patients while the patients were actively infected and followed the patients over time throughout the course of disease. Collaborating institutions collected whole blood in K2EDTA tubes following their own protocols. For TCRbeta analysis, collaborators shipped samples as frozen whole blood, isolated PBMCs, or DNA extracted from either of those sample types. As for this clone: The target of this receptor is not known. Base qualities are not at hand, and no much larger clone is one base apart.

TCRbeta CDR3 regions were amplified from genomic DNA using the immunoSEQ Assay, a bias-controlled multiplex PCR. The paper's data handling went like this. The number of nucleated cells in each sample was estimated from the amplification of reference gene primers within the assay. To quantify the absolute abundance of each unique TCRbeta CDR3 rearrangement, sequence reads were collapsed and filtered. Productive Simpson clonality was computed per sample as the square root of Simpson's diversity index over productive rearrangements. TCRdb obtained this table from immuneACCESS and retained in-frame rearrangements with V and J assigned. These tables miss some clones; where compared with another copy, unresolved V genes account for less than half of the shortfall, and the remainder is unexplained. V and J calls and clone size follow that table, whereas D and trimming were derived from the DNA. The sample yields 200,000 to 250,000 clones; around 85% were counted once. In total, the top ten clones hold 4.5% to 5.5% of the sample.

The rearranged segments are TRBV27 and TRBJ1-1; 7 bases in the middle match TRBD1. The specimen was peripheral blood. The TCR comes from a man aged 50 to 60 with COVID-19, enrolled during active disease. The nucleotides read TGTGCCAGCAGCTCATATTTAGGGGGCAACACTGAAGCTTTCTTT. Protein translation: CASSSYLGGNTEAFF.